This record covers a single TCR beta chain. In the original analysis: Cell counts per sample came from amplifying reference gene primers. Measured with immunoSEQ multiplex PCR; TCRdb has only the in-frame clones, and not every one. V and J calls and clone size come straight from that table; D and trimming were deduced from the DNA. The table shows 97,000 or so clones, with 75% to 95% occurring only once. This sample was taken from a study of blood T cell repertoires in COVID-19. Study context: The samples span acute and convalescent COVID-19 from the United States, Italy and Spain. From T cells, B-cell-depleted T cells, or PBMCs came the material, which was cDNA or gDNA.

The V gene's germline CDR1 is SGHRS and CDR2 YFSETQ. CDR3 length: 17 residues. V trimming: 0 bases; J trimming: 2 bases; junction bases outside the gene matches: 7. Sequencing used peripheral blood. V is TRBV5-1 and J is TRBJ2-3, with 9 positions matching TRBD1. The TCR sequence derives from a man aged 18-30 years with acute or convalescent COVID-19. CDR3 region: CASSLGAGTGTTDTQYF. CDR3 bases: TGCGCCAGCAGCTTGGGGGCCGGGACAGGGACCACAGATACGCAGTATTTT.